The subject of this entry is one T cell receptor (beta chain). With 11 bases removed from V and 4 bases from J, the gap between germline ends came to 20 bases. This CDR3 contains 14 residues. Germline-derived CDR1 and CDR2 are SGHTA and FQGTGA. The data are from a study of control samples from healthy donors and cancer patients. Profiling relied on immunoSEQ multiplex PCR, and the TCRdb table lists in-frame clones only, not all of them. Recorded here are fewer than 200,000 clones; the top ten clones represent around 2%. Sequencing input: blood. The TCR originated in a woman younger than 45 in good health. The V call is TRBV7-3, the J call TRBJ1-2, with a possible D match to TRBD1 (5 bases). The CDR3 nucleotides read TGTGCCTGCGGCAGGGCGCAGAACCCCTATGGCTACACCTTC. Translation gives CACGRAQNPYGYTF.